This TCR beta chain was profiled in a study of blood T cell repertoires in COVID-19. The table came from immunoSEQ multiplex PCR; TCRdb's copy has only in-frame clones and leaves some out. The data hold roughly 200,000 clones, with 85% observed a single time. This CDR3 is built from 15 residues. Germline CDR1 is SGHRS and CDR2 is YFSETQ. J gave up 3 bases and V 0 bases, and 6 bases lay outside the gene matches. Sequences were obtained from PBMCs or T cells enriched from blood (not recorded which). The chain carries TRBV5-1 and TRBJ2-7; 7 positions match TRBD2. This clonotype was sampled from a middle-aged man who had recovered from COVID-19. The DNA for the CDR3 is TGCGCCAGCAGCTTGGCCGCTAGCGGCCTCTACGAGCAGTACTTC. It yields the protein CASSLAASGLYEQYF.